A selection of T cell receptor beta chains follows, all from one sample in a study of blood T cell repertoires in COVID-19. Profiling relied on immunoSEQ multiplex PCR, and the TCRdb table lists in-frame clones only, not all of them. The sample holds 150,000 to 180,000 clones, approximately 92% seen once. Sequenced material: peripheral blood. The receptor set was obtained from a woman between 40 and 50 years old with acute or convalescent COVID-19. CDR3s include the opening cysteine and the closing phenylalanine or tryptophan. The D gene is left open where the match is weak. Clone size, where shown, is once, few, many, or a class for clones that have expanded.

v_gene	j_gene	d_gene	abundance	CDR3aa	CDR3nt
TRBV3-1/TRBV3-2	TRBJ1-5	-	-	CASSQTGQPQHF	TGTGCCAGCAGCCAAACAGGGCAGCCCCAGCATTTT
TRBV3-1/TRBV3-2	TRBJ2-3	-	-	CASSQVRGRATQYF	TGTGCCAGCAGCCAAGTTAGGGGCCGGGCTACGCAGTATTTT
TRBV7-2	TRBJ2-1	TRBD2	once	CASSLPLAGAYNEQFF	TGTGCCAGCAGCTTACCGCTAGCGGGGGCATACAATGAGCAGTTCTTC
TRBV6-2/TRBV6-3	TRBJ1-1	TRBD1	-	CASSYDGTGGVTEAFF	TGTGCCAGCAGTTATGATGGGACAGGGGGTGTCACTGAAGCTTTCTTT
TRBV10-3	TRBJ2-3	TRBD2	-	CAIWSGGLARSDTQYF	TGTGCCATCTGGTCTGGGGGACTAGCGAGGTCAGATACGCAGTATTTT
TRBV18	TRBJ2-1	-	-	CASSASAGDAQRYNEQFF	TGTGCCAGCTCAGCTTCGGCAGGGGACGCGCAAAGGTACAATGAGCAGTTCTTC
TRBV18	TRBJ2-2	-	-	CASSVRTANTGELFF	TGTGCCAGCTCAGTCCGGACAGCGAACACCGGGGAGCTGTTTTTT
TRBV5-6	TRBJ1-4	-	-	CASSLARFGYGDEKLFF	TGTGCCAGCAGCTTGGCCAGGTTTGGGTACGGCGATGAAAAACTGTTTTTT
TRBV9	TRBJ2-1	TRBD2	-	CASSPVAGFFFF	TGTGCCAGCAGCCCCGTAGCGGGATTTTTTTTCTTC
TRBV30	TRBJ2-2	TRBD2	once	CAWATTGGPTGELFF	TGTGCCTGGGCTACCACGGGGGGGCCCACCGGGGAGCTGTTTTTT
TRBV7-2	TRBJ1-5	TRBD1	-	CASSKDRGDYSNQPQHF	TGTGCCAGCAGCAAGGACAGGGGGGACTATAGCAATCAGCCCCAGCATTTT
TRBV9	TRBJ2-1	TRBD2	once	CASSVGSASGNNEQFF	TGTGCCAGCAGCGTAGGATCTGCTAGCGGTAACAATGAGCAGTTCTTC
TRBV28	TRBJ2-3	TRBD2	-	CASSWTSGVSTDTQYF	TGTGCCAGCAGTTGGACTAGCGGGGTTAGCACAGATACGCAGTATTTT
TRBV3-1/TRBV3-2	TRBJ2-7	TRBD2	-	CASSPRRLARLAEQYF	TGTGCCAGCAGCCCAAGGCGACTAGCGAGACTGGCCGAGCAGTACTTC
TRBV3-1/TRBV3-2	TRBJ1-2	TRBD1	-	CASSPLRTGGYTF	TGTGCCAGCAGCCCCTTAAGGACAGGTGGCTACACCTTC
TRBV19	TRBJ1-6	TRBD1	-	CASSPRGTATIPLHF	TGTGCCAGTAGTCCTCGTGGGACAGCCACTATTCCCCTCCACTTT
TRBV5-5	TRBJ2-7	TRBD1	-	CASSLTGGDTYEQYF	TGTGCCAGCAGCTTGACAGGGGGAGATACCTACGAGCAGTACTTC
TRBV7-8	TRBJ2-1	TRBD2	-	CASSLFVVRGGDNEQFF	TGTGCCAGCAGCTTATTTGTTGTGCGGGGGGGCGACAATGAGCAGTTCTTC
TRBV27	TRBJ2-2	-	few	CASIGGTHTGELFF	TGTGCCAGCATCGGTGGTACGCACACCGGGGAGCTGTTTTTT
TRBV27	TRBJ2-7	TRBD1	-	CASSLVAGGTYEQYF	TGTGCCAGCAGTTTAGTGGCAGGGGGCACATACGAGCAGTACTTC
TRBV27	TRBJ2-7	TRBD2	-	CASSRREGLSYEQYF	TGTGCCAGCAGCAGGCGGGAGGGCCTCTCCTACGAGCAGTACTTC
TRBV3-1/TRBV3-2	TRBJ2-2	TRBD2	-	CASSHVLAVTGELFF	TGTGCCAGCAGCCATGTACTAGCGGTTACCGGGGAGCTGTTTTTT
TRBV10-3	TRBJ1-1	TRBD1	-	CAISGTGREAFF	TGTGCCATCAGTGGGACAGGGCGGGAAGCTTTCTTT
TRBV12-5	TRBJ1-3	TRBD1	-	CASAIVLDRAGNTIYF	TGTGCTAGTGCCATCGTCCTAGACAGGGCTGGAAACACCATATATTTT
TRBV5-6	TRBJ2-1	-	-	CASSPGHTGTNEQFF	TGTGCCAGCAGCCCGGGACACACGGGTACCAATGAGCAGTTCTTC
TRBV15	TRBJ2-1	-	-	CATSRDPARLAMGEQFF	TGTGCCACCAGCAGAGATCCAGCGCGACTCGCCATGGGTGAGCAGTTCTTC
TRBV5-6	TRBJ2-7	TRBD1	once	CASTRDRVGEQYF	TGTGCCAGCACCCGGGACAGGGTAGGAGAGCAGTACTTC
TRBV18	TRBJ2-7	-	-	CASSPGHESIYEQYF	TGTGCCAGCTCACCGGGCCACGAAAGCATCTACGAGCAGTACTTC
TRBV12-5	TRBJ1-3	-	-	CASGLVKGLGNTIYF	TGTGCTAGTGGTTTGGTCAAGGGGCTAGGAAACACCATATATTTT
TRBV28	TRBJ2-7	-	-	CASRTGRAYEQYF	TGTGCCAGCAGAACAGGGAGAGCCTACGAGCAGTACTTC
TRBV10-2	TRBJ2-2	TRBD2	-	CASTTGTSGTGELFF	TGCGCCAGCACAACAGGGACTAGCGGAACCGGGGAGCTGTTTTTT
TRBV28	TRBJ1-2	-	-	CASSLRQPNYGYTF	TGTGCCAGCAGTTTAAGACAGCCTAACTATGGCTACACCTTC
TRBV2	TRBJ2-1	-	-	CAWVAEYNEQFF	TGTGCCTGGGTAGCGGAGTACAATGAGCAGTTCTTC
TRBV5-1	TRBJ1-5	-	-	CASSLDGSNQPQHF	TGCGCCAGCAGCTTGGACGGTAGCAATCAGCCCCAGCATTTT
TRBV5-1	TRBJ1-5	TRBD1	few	CASSLSRGRQPQHF	TGCGCCAGCAGCTTGAGCAGGGGGCGTCAGCCCCAGCATTTT